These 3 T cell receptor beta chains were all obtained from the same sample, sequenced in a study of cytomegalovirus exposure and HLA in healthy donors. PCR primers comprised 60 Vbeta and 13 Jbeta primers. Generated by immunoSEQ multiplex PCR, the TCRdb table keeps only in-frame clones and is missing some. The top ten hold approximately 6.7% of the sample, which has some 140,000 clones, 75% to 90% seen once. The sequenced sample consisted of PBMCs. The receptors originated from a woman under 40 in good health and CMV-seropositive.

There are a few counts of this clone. The CDR3 nucleotides are TGTGCCAGCAGCCAGACTAGCGGGAGCTCCTACGAGCAGTACTTC. Translating it yields CASSQTSGSSYEQYF. J is TRBJ2-5 and V is TRBV6-1; 12 nucleotides line up with TRBD2. Matching the DNA end better, TRBJ2-7 makes the J call doubtful. This CDR3 has 15 amino acids. Germline CDR1 is MNHNS and CDR2 is SASEGT.

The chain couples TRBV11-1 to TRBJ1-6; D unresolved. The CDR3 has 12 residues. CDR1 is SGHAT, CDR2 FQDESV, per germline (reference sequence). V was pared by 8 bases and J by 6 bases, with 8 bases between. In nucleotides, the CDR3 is TGTGCCAGCGGGAGCCTTAATTCACCCCTCCACTTT. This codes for CASGSLNSPLHF.

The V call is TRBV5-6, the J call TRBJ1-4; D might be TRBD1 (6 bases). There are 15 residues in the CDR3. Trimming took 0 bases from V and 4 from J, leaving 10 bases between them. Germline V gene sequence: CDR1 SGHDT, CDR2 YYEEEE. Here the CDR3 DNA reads TGTGCCAGCAGCTTGGGGGGGACAAATAATGAAAAACTGTTTTTT. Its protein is CASSLGGTNNEKLFF.